The T cell receptor (beta chain) described here comes from a study of control samples from healthy donors and cancer patients. The CDR3 spans 14 residues. The germline V and J ends were trimmed by 1 base and 0 bases, with 8 bases remaining between them. The germline V gene encodes CDR1 SGHRS and CDR2 YFSETQ. Here immunoSEQ multiplex PCR was the method, and the copy in TCRdb shows in-frame clones only, minus some. This sample has around 96,000 clones, with just over 90% found just once. Sequenced: blood. The V gene is TRBV5-1, the J gene TRBJ2-7; D uncertain. This receptor was taken from a man aged 18 to 29 in good health. In nucleotides, the CDR3 is TGCGCCAGCAGCTTGTCCCAGACCTCCTACGAGCAGTACTTC. The encoded protein is CASSLSQTSYEQYF.